This entry lists 10 T cell receptor beta chains sequenced from one sample in a study of blood T cell repertoires in COVID-19. Generated by immunoSEQ multiplex PCR, the TCRdb table keeps only in-frame clones and is missing some. The table records more than 200,000 clones, roughly 84% of them present only once. The specimen was peripheral blood. The receptors originated from a woman aged 40 to 50 who had recovered from COVID-19.

This chain joins TRBV11-3 and TRBJ2-2; TRBD2 matches 13 bases. Unmatched junction bases numbered 5, after V lost 5 bases and J lost 5 bases. Germline V CDR1 and CDR2: SGHNT, YENEEA. The CDR3 totals 16 residues. CDR3 nucleotide sequence: TGTGCCAGCAGCCCCAGACTAGCGGGAGGAACCGGGGAGCTGTTTTTT. It specifies CASSPRLAGGTGELFF.

This clone was observed a single time. This chain joins TRBV28 and TRBJ1-6, with TRBD1 matching over 9 bases. The germline gives CDR1 MDHEN, CDR2 SYDVKM. Germline trimming cut 2 bases from V and 0 bases from J; bases unmatched to any gene: 8. The CDR3 spans 19 residues. CDR3 amino acids: CASSLTGQGATSYNSPLHF. The DNA of the CDR3 is TGTGCCAGCAGTTTAACGGGACAGGGAGCCACCTCCTATAATTCACCCCTCCACTTT.

The chain joins TRBV9 to TRBJ2-7; perhaps TRBD1 as D (5 bases). Trimming stripped 0 bases from V and 7 bases from J, with 11 bases between. CDR1 and CDR2 from the germline V gene are SGDLS and YYNGEE. This CDR3 is built from 13 residues. CDR3 region: CASSVGRAGEQYF. CDR3 DNA sequence: TGTGCCAGCAGCGTAGGCAGGGCTGGAGAGCAGTACTTC.

The chain carries TRBV12-3 or TRBV12-4 and TRBJ1-2; D gene uncertain. CDR3 length equals 13 residues. The germline V and J ends were trimmed by 6 bases and 0 bases, with 8 bases remaining between them. As DNA, the CDR3 is TGTGCCAGCAGCCGGAGGACTAACTATGGCTACACCTTC. Translation gives CASSRRTNYGYTF.

The chain links TRBV6-2 or TRBV6-3 to TRBJ2-1; 9 bases match TRBD1. The trim removed 5 bases at V and 7 bases at J, leaving 15 bases unmatched. There are 17 residues in the CDR3. In germline, CDR1 is MNHEY, CDR2 SVGEGT. The CDR3 region is CASSPVQGARYYNEQFF. The CDR3 DNA is TGTGCCAGCAGTCCGGTACAGGGGGCCCGATATTATAATGAGCAGTTCTTC.

The V gene is TRBV7-2, the J gene TRBJ2-7, with 8 bases identical to TRBD1. Per germline, CDR1 SGHTA and CDR2 FQGNSA. The V gene end was trimmed by 5 bases and the J gene end by 3 bases; junction bases not matched to a gene: 9. This CDR3 is 15 amino acids long. The CDR3: CASSLTGELVYEQYF. The CDR3 coding sequence is TGTGCCAGCAGCCTGACAGGGGAGCTTGTCTACGAGCAGTACTTC.

This sequence joins TRBV5-6 and TRBJ1-5; unclear D gene. V was cut by 3 bases and J by 2 bases, with 9 bases left in between. The CDR3 has 14 residues. Per germline, CDR1 SGHDT and CDR2 YYEEEE. The CDR3 loop reads CASSSQLGNQPQHF. CDR3 sequence (DNA): TGTGCCAGCAGCTCACAGCTCGGCAATCAGCCCCAGCATTTT.

This chain links TRBV28 with TRBJ1-1; possible D gene TRBD1, 6 bases. Germline V gene data show CDR1 as MDHEN and CDR2 as SYDVKM. The CDR3 runs 15 residues. Between the trimmed V and J ends, which lost 6 bases and 3 bases, there was a span of 17 bases. The chain's CDR3 is CASSATQGSYTEAFF. In DNA, the CDR3 is TGTGCCAGCAGCGCTACTCAGGGGTCCTACACTGAAGCTTTCTTT.

CDR3 protein: CASSLSRVVGELFF. Written as DNA, the CDR3 is TGTGCCAGCAGCTTATCCAGGGTCGTCGGGGAGCTGTTTTTT. This chain joins TRBV7-2 and TRBJ2-2, with D tentatively TRBD1 (5 bases). CDR3 length: 14 amino acids. Deletions cut 2 bases from V and 7 bases from J, with 11 bases between. Germline CDR1 is SGHTA and CDR2 is FQGNSA.

This chain connects TRBV6-5 to TRBJ1-4; possible D gene TRBD1, 6 bases. Germline V lookup: CDR1 MNHEY, CDR2 SVGAGI. CDR3 length equals 15 residues. V shed 3 bases and J shed 10 bases, with 18 bases lying between them. CDR3 sequence (DNA): TGTGCCAGCAGTTATTTCGGGGGGCAAGGTCGAAAACTGTTTTTT. Protein sequence: CASSYFGGQGRKLFF.